The entry below describes one TCR beta chain. V was shortened by 5 bases and J by 3 bases, with 10 bases between the two germline ends. From germline, CDR1 is LGHNT and CDR2 FRNRAP. This CDR3 contains 13 residues. These data come from a study of blood T cell repertoires in COVID-19. About the study: Sites across the United States, Italy and Spain contributed samples from acute and convalescent COVID-19. Sources were T cells, B-cell-depleted T cells, or PBMCs; the material itself was cDNA or gDNA.

In the original analysis: Amplification from reference gene primers served as the basis for estimated nucleated cell counts. Sequenced by immunoSEQ multiplex PCR; TCRdb stores in-frame clones only, minus some. For V, J and clone size, that table is used; D and trimming come from the DNA. The repertoire holds 50,000 to 80,000 clones, with about 76% as singletons. The J gene is TRBJ1-2, the V gene TRBV12-5; the D gene is possibly TRBD1 (5 bases). The receptor was isolated from a human donor in a cohort sampled during active COVID-19. The sequencing input was peripheral blood. The CDR3 DNA sequence: TGTGCTAGTGGTACCGACAGTCACTATGGCTACACCTTC. Amino acids: CASGTDSHYGYTF.